This T cell receptor beta chain was retrieved from a study of cytomegalovirus exposure and HLA in healthy donors. In germline, CDR1 is SQVTM, CDR2 ANQGSEA. V was cut by 3 bases and J by 3 bases, with 11 bases left in between. This CDR3 contains 13 residues. The PCR was carried out with 60 Vbeta primers and 13 Jbeta primers. Using immunoSEQ multiplex PCR, the repertoire was profiled, and TCRdb retains in-frame clones only, with some absent. The data contain around 170,000 clones, 80% of them singletons. The sample consisted of PBMCs. The chain couples TRBV29-1 to TRBJ1-1; weak D call: TRBD1 (5 bases). This receptor was taken from a man aged 35-49 years in good health and CMV-seronegative. CDR3 sequence reads: CSVDRGSDTEAFF. The CDR3 DNA sequence: TGCAGCGTTGATAGGGGCAGTGACACTGAAGCTTTCTTT.